Below, 14 T cell receptor beta chains from the same sample are listed, as sequenced in a study of identical twins. TCRdb fed the 5' RACE reads into MiXCR, producing one record per CDR3 protein. The profile shows under 900,000 distinct CDR3 sequences, about 20% of them singletons. The same specimen was also included in a second study, on T cells expressing NK-cell markers.

Specimen: PBMCs. Receptors originate from a woman in her late teens or twenties in good health.

This clonotype was counted at least ten times. The chain couples TRBV5-1 to TRBJ2-2, with TRBD1 as a possible D gene (5 bases). CDR1 SGHRS and CDR2 YFSETQ come from the germline V gene. The CDR3 has 12 amino acids. Trimming left V 0 bases short and J 8 bases short, with 5 bases between. Written as DNA, the CDR3 is TGCGCCAGCAGCTTGGACAGGGGGGAGCTGTTTTTT. It encodes CASSLDRGELFF.

This clonotype was seen a few times. The chain carries TRBV18 and TRBJ2-1, with D unclear. The CDR3 consists of 15 residues. Trimming cost V 1 base and J 1 base, with 8 bases left between them. Germline assignment: CDR1 KGHSH and CDR2 LQKENI. The CDR3 coding sequence is TGTGCCAGCTCACCACGCGGCTGGTCCTACAATGAGCAGTTCTTC. Its translation: CASSPRGWSYNEQFF.

The V and J genes are TRBV7-3 and TRBJ2-1; TRBD2 is a possible D gene (5 bases). The CDR3 length is 14 residues. Germline V gene lookup returns CDR1 SGHTA and CDR2 FQGTGA. V gave up 4 bases and J gave up 7 bases, with 14 bases separating them. CDR3 coding DNA: TGTGCCAGCAGCTCCGACAAGAGGGCGAATGAGCAGTTCTTC. Translated: CASSSDKRANEQFF.

This clonotype was picked up a small number of times. The CDR3 bases are TGTGCCAGCAGCTTAGCGACAGGGGAAGCTTTCTTT. It is translated as CASSLATGEAFF. V is TRBV7-8 and J is TRBJ1-1, with 7 bases matching TRBD1. The ends lost 0 bases at V and 8 bases at J; junction bases unmatched: 0. Per germline, CDR1 SGHVS and CDR2 FQNEAQ. CDR3 length equals 12 residues.

This clonotype has just a few counts. This chain links TRBV6-1 with TRBJ2-1; D gene unclear. The CDR3 spans 14 residues. From germline, CDR1 is MNHNS and CDR2 SASEGT. V was clipped by 7 bases and J by 0 bases, with 10 bases between them. The CDR3: CASKVESSYNEQFF. In DNA form, the CDR3 reads TGTGCCAGCAAAGTGGAAAGCTCCTACAATGAGCAGTTCTTC.

This clonotype was counted only a few times. The chain couples TRBV20-1 to TRBJ2-6; D gene ambiguous. The CDR3 has 15 residues. V was pared by 2 bases and J by 2 bases, with 10 bases between. Germline-derived CDR1 and CDR2 are DFQATT and SNEGSKA (reference sequence). The CDR3 DNA follows: TGCAGTGCTAGAAGTTCCGCACCTGGGGCCAACGTCCTGACTTTC. It translates to CSARSSAPGANVLTF.

J is TRBJ2-1 and V is TRBV5-1; 12 bases map to TRBD2. V lost 4 bases, J lost 5 bases, and 4 bases stayed unmatched. CDR3 size: 15 residues. Germline CDR1 is SGHRS and CDR2 is YFSETQ. The CDR3 sequence is CASSETSGGHNEQFF. In DNA form, the CDR3 reads TGCGCCAGCAGCGAGACTAGCGGGGGACACAATGAGCAGTTCTTC.

The J gene is TRBJ1-6, the V gene TRBV10-3; the D is unclear. The CDR3 is 14 residues long. Germline V gene lookup returns CDR1 ENHRY and CDR2 SYGVKD. V lost 5 bases and J 3 bases, leaving 8 bases between the germline ends. The CDR3 here is CAISSGSYNSPLHF. CDR3 nucleotides: TGTGCCATCAGTAGCGGCAGCTATAATTCACCCCTCCACTTT.

This clonotype has a handful of counts. The chain combines TRBV7-2 with TRBJ2-7; TRBD2 matches 9 bases. This CDR3 has 17 amino acids. Germline assignment: CDR1 SGHTA and CDR2 FQGNSA. J lost 0 bases, V lost 3 bases, and 9 bases had no gene match. This CDR3 is CASSFPSGNAPSYEQYF. Written as DNA, the CDR3 is TGTGCCAGCAGCTTTCCTAGCGGGAATGCCCCCTCCTACGAGCAGTACTTC.

This clonotype showed up many times. The chain is built from TRBV18 and TRBJ2-5; perhaps TRBD1 as D (6 bases). Germline-derived CDR1 and CDR2 are KGHSH and LQKENI. CDR3 size: 13 residues. The germline V and J ends were trimmed by 0 bases and 5 bases, with 7 bases remaining between them. The DNA for the CDR3 is TGTGCCAGCTCACCACCGGGGGCGGAGACCCAGTACTTC. Encoded protein: CASSPPGAETQYF.

This clonotype was seen repeatedly, ten times or more. This chain joins TRBV12-3 or TRBV12-4 and TRBJ2-3; D is undetermined. CDR3 length: 12 residues. V was clipped by 2 bases and J by 10 bases, with 10 bases between them. The chain's CDR3 is CASSLTDTAQYF. The CDR3, as DNA: TGTGCCAGCAGTTTAACCGACACAGCGCAGTATTTT.

This clonotype has more than one count but fewer than ten. The chain recombines TRBV20-1 with TRBJ2-2; D is possibly TRBD1 (6 bases). The V gene lost 6 bases and the J gene lost 4 bases, with 12 bases spanning the gap. The CDR3 spans 13 residues. Germline V gene lookup returns CDR1 DFQATT and CDR2 SNEGSKA (reference sequence). The CDR3 DNA reads TGCAGTGCCAGGGGTTCAAGCACCGGGGAGCTGTTTTTT. Protein product: CSARGSSTGELFF.

This clonotype was detected a few times. The rearrangement uses TRBV20-1 and TRBJ2-5; D might be TRBD1 (6 bases). This CDR3 has 14 residues. The germline CDR1 and CDR2 sequences are DFQATT and SNEGSKA (reference sequence). The V end lost 5 bases, the J end lost 3 bases, and 16 bases lay between the germline ends. The CDR3 sequence: CSARTGTMKETQYF. CDR3 in DNA: TGCAGTGCTCGAACCGGGACAATGAAAGAGACCCAGTACTTC.

The chain links TRBV5-4 to TRBJ1-2; 7 positions agree with TRBD1. V lost 2 bases, J lost 2 bases, and 12 bases stayed unmatched. This CDR3 is 17 amino acids long. CDR1 is SGHNT, CDR2 YYREEE, per germline (reference sequence). CDR3: CASSLPTGLGANYGYTF. The DNA of the CDR3 is TGTGCCAGCAGCTTACCGACAGGGCTAGGGGCGAACTATGGCTACACCTTC.